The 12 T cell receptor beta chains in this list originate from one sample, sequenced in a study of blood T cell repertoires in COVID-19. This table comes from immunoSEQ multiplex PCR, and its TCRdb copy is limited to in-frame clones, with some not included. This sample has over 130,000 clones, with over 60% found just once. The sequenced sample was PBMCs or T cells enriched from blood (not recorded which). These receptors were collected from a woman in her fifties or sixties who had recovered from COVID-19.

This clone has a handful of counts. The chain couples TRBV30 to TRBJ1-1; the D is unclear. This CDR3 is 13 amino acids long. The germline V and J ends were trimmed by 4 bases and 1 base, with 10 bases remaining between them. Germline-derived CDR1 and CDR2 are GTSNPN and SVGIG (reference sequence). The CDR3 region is CAWKVGGNTEAFF. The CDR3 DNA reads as TGTGCCTGGAAGGTTGGCGGGAACACTGAAGCTTTCTTT.

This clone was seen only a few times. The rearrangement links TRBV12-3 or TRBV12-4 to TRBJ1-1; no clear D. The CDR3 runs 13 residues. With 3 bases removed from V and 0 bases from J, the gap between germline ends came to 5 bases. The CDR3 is CASSFVLNTEAFF. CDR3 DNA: TGTGCCAGCAGTTTCGTCCTGAACACTGAAGCTTTCTTT.

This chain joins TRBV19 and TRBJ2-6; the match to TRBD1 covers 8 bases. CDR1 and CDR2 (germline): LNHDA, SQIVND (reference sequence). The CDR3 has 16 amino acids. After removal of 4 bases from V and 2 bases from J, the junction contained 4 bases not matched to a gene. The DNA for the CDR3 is TGTGCCAGTAGTACGGGACAGGATCCTGGGGCCAACGTCCTGACTTTC. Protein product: CASSTGQDPGANVLTF.

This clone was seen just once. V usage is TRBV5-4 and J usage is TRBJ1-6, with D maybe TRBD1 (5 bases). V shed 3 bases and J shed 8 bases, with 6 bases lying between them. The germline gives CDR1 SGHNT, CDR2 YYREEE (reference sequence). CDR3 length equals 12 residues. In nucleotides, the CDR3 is TGTGCCAGCAGCTCCAGGGATTCACCCCTCCACTTT. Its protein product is CASSSRDSPLHF.

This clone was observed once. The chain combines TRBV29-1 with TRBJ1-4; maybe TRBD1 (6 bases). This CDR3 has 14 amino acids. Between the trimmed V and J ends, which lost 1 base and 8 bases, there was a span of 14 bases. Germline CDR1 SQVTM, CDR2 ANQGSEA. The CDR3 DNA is TGCAGCGTTGAAGGGAGGTCAGGGGAAGAAAAACTGTTTTTT. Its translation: CSVEGRSGEEKLFF. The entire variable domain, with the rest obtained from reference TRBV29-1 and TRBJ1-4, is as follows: SAVISQKPSRDICQRGTSLTIQCQVDSQVTMMFWYRQQPGQSLTLIATANQGSEATYESGFVIDKFPISRPNLTFSTLTVSNMSPEDSSIYLCSVEGRSGEEKLFFGSGTQLSVL.

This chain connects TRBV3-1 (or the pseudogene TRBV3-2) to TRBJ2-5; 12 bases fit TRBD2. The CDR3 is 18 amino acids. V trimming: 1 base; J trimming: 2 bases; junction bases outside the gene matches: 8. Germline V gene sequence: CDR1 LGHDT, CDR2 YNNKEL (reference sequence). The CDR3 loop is CASSQGVLTSGGQETQYF. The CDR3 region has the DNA TGTGCCAGCAGCCAAGGAGTTTTGACTAGCGGGGGACAAGAGACCCAGTACTTC.

The CDR3 region is CAIRAGQDNQPQHF. CDR3 bases: TGTGCCATCAGGGCCGGACAGGACAATCAGCCCCAGCATTTT. This chain links TRBV10-3 with TRBJ1-5; 7 nucleotides line up with TRBD1. Germline lookup yields CDR1 ENHRY and CDR2 SYGVKD. This CDR3 has 14 residues. With V trimmed by 6 bases and J by 3 bases, 5 bases remained unmatched.

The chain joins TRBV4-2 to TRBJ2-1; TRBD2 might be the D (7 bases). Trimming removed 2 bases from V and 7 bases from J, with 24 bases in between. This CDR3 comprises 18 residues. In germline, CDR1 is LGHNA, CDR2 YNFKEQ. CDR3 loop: CASSQMAGGRGMGNEQFF. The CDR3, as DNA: TGTGCCAGCAGCCAAATGGCTGGGGGGCGGGGGATGGGAAATGAGCAGTTCTTC.

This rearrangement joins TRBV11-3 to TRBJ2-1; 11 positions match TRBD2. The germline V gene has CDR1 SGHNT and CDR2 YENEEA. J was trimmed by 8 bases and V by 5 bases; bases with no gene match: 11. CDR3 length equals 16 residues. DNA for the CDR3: TGTGCCAGCAGCAGAGGGACTAGCGGTATGGGCGATGAGCAGTTCTTC. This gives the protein CASSRGTSGMGDEQFF.

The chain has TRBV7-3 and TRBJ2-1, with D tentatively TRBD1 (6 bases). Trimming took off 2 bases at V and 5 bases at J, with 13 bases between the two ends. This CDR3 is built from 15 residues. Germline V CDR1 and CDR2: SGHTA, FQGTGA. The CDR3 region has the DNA TGTGCCAGCAGCTTAGGGCAGGGGTTGAACAATGAGCAGTTCTTC. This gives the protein CASSLGQGLNNEQFF.

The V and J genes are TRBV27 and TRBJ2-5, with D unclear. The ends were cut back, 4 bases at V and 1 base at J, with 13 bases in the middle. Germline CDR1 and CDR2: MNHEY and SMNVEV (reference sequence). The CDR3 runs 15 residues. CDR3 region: CASSSLKLFQETQYF. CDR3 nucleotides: TGTGCCAGCAGTTCCTTAAAGCTCTTCCAAGAGACCCAGTACTTC.

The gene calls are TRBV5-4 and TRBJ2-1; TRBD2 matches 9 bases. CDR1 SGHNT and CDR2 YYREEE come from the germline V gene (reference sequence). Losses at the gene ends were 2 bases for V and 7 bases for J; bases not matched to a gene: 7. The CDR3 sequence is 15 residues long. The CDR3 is CASSFGGRDENEQFF. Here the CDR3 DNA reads TGTGCCAGCAGCTTCGGCGGGAGGGATGAGAATGAGCAGTTCTTC. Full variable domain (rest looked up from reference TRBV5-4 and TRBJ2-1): ETGVTQSPTHLIKTRGQQVTLRCSSQSGHNTVSWYQQALGQGPQFIFQYYREEENGRGNFPPRFSGLQFPNYSSELNVNALELDDSALYLCASSFGGRDENEQFFGPGTRLTVL.